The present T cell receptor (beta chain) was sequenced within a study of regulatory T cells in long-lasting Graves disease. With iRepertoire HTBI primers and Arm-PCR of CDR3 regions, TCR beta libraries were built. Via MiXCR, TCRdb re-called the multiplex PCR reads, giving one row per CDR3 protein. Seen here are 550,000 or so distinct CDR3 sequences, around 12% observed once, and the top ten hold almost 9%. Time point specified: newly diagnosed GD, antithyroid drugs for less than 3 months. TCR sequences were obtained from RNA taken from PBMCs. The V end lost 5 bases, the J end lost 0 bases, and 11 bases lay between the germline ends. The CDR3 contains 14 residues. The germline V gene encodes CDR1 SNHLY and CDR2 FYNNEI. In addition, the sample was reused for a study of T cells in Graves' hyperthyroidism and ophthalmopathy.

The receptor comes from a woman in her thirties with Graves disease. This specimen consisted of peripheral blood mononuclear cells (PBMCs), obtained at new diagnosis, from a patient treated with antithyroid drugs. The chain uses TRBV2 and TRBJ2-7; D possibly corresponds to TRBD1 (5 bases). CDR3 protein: CASSLGHSSYEQYF. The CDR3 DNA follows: TGTGCCAGCAGTTTAGGACATTCCTCCTACGAGCAGTACTTC.